One T cell receptor beta chain is described in this entry. The antigen remains unidentified. This specimen belongs to a study of vaccination effects on CD4 cells after COVID-19. For the study at large: Of the BNT162b2 and mRNA-1273 vaccines, participants received two doses of one or the other.

Some clones are missing from TCRdb's copy, which holds only in-frame ones; the method was immunoSEQ multiplex PCR. The profile shows 20,000 to 25,000 clones, approximately 70% of them singletons. Study-wide results and caveats: Marked clonal contraction of infection- and vaccine-induced clones was seen late after vaccination.

Prior to sequencing, the ViraFEST assay stimulated PBMC with viral peptide pools, which expanded the antigen-specific CD4+ T cells. Researchers isolated CD4+ T cells once less than 13 days of culture had elapsed. Every well housed two million PBMC, which grew in culture alongside 10 IU/ml IL-2 and 10 ug/ml peptides. The CDR3 totals 13 residues. The V gene lost 6 bases and the J gene lost 7 bases, with 13 bases spanning the gap. The TCR comes from a human donor who received a COVID-19 vaccine. The specimen was CD4+ T cells from PBMCs cultured with HCoV-229E spike peptides, collected before COVID-19 vaccination. The chain couples TRBV12-3 or TRBV12-4 to TRBJ1-3; a possible D gene is TRBD1 (6 bases). CDR3 protein: CASSPDRLNTIYF. The DNA of the CDR3 is TGTGCCAGCAGCCCTGACAGGCTCAACACCATATATTTT.